This is a list of T cell receptor beta chains from one sample in a study of control samples from healthy donors and cancer patients. Here immunoSEQ multiplex PCR was the method, and the copy in TCRdb shows in-frame clones only, minus some. The data contain about 89,000 clones, approximately 89% of them singletons. The sample was blood. The receptors derive from a man aged 30 to 45 in good health. Each CDR3 is given with its conserved first and last residue. Each record gives: CDR3 protein, CDR3 DNA, V gene, D gene, clone size, J gene. A D gene is named only where the DNA matches it firmly. The size entry is marked missing in some rows and otherwise reads once, few, many or a size class.

CDR3: CATSEATSYEQYF; DNA: TGTGCCACCAGTGAAGCCACTTCCTACGAGCAGTACTTC; V: TRBV24-1; D: -; size: -; J: TRBJ2-7
CDR3: CASSPFEGTEAFF; DNA: TGTGCCAGCAGTCCTTTTGAGGGCACTGAAGCTTTCTTT; V: TRBV2; D: -; size: -; J: TRBJ1-1
CDR3: CASSGRKGYGYTF; DNA: TGTGCCAGCAGTGGCAGGAAGGGCTATGGCTACACCTTC; V: TRBV12-3/TRBV12-4; D: -; size: -; J: TRBJ1-2
CDR3: CAWRLAGGANTGELFF; DNA: TGTGCCTGGAGACTAGCGGGGGGGGCGAACACCGGGGAGCTGTTTTTT; V: TRBV30; D: TRBD2; size: once; J: TRBJ2-2
CDR3: CASSVLATDTQYF; DNA: TGTGCCAGCAGCGTACTAGCAACAGATACGCAGTATTTT; V: TRBV7-2; D: -; size: -; J: TRBJ2-3
CDR3: CASSLIVSTNEKLFF; DNA: TGTGCCAGTAGTTTGATTGTCTCAACTAATGAAAAACTGTTTTTT; V: TRBV19; D: -; size: -; J: TRBJ1-4
CDR3: CAWSPQVNTEAFF; DNA: TGTGCCTGGAGCCCACAGGTGAACACTGAAGCTTTCTTT; V: TRBV30; D: -; size: -; J: TRBJ1-1
CDR3: CASSLEPGPNTEAFF; DNA: TGTGCCAGCAGCTTAGAACCGGGACCTAACACTGAAGCTTTCTTT; V: TRBV11-2; D: -; size: -; J: TRBJ1-1
CDR3: CATSSAGGNYGYTF; DNA: TGTGCCACCAGTTCTGCAGGGGGCAACTATGGCTACACCTTC; V: TRBV24-1; D: TRBD1; size: -; J: TRBJ1-2
CDR3: CASSSGLADGELFF; DNA: TGTGCCAGCAGTTCCGGACTAGCGGACGGGGAGCTGTTTTTT; V: TRBV27; D: TRBD2; size: few; J: TRBJ2-2
CDR3: CASSLNRDRGGEKLFF; DNA: TGTGCCAGCAGTTTAAATCGGGACAGGGGCGGTGAAAAACTGTTTTTT; V: TRBV27; D: TRBD1; size: -; J: TRBJ1-4
CDR3: CASSIFDSNYGYTF; DNA: TGTGCCAGTAGTATTTTTGACAGTAACTATGGCTACACCTTC; V: TRBV19; D: -; size: -; J: TRBJ1-2
CDR3: CATSETTGESGYTF; DNA: TGTGCCACCAGTGAGACGACAGGGGAGTCCGGCTACACCTTC; V: TRBV24-1; D: TRBD1; size: once; J: TRBJ1-2
CDR3: CASSLDGGYTEAFF; DNA: TGTGCCAGCAGCCTAGACGGGGGGTACACTGAAGCTTTCTTT; V: TRBV7-9; D: -; size: -; J: TRBJ1-1
CDR3: CASSPGWGTSGNTIYF; DNA: TGTGCCAGCAGCCCAGGGTGGGGCACCTCTGGAAACACCATATATTTT; V: TRBV7-9; D: -; size: -; J: TRBJ1-3
CDR3: CASSMELKFYGYTF; DNA: TGTGCCAGTAGTATGGAACTTAAATTCTATGGCTACACCTTC; V: TRBV19; D: -; size: -; J: TRBJ1-2
CDR3: CASSIDRGMGGYTF; DNA: TGTGCCAGCAGCATAGACAGGGGGATGGGTGGCTACACCTTC; V: TRBV28; D: TRBD1; size: -; J: TRBJ1-2
CDR3: CASSLPGSGNTIYF; DNA: TGTGCCAGCAGCTTACCGGGGTCCGGAAACACCATATATTTT; V: TRBV11-2; D: -; size: -; J: TRBJ1-3
CDR3: CASSPTGQIETQYF; DNA: TGCGCCAGCAGCCCTACCGGACAGATAGAGACCCAGTACTTC; V: TRBV5-1; D: -; size: -; J: TRBJ2-5
CDR3: CAIQTSVDTQYF; DNA: TGTGCCATCCAAACTAGCGTAGATACGCAGTATTTT; V: TRBV7-8; D: TRBD2; size: few; J: TRBJ2-3
CDR3: CASSWYSRGPVNEQFF; DNA: TGTGCCAGCAGTTGGTACTCGCGGGGGCCCGTCAATGAGCAGTTCTTC; V: TRBV6-2/TRBV6-3; D: -; size: -; J: TRBJ2-1
CDR3: CASTQFGPNTGELFF; DNA: TGTGCCAGTACCCAGTTCGGCCCGAACACCGGGGAGCTGTTTTTT; V: TRBV19; D: -; size: -; J: TRBJ2-2
CDR3: CASSYEAGGTPDTQYF; DNA: TGTGCCAGCAGTTACGAAGCGGGGGGGACCCCAGATACGCAGTATTTT; V: TRBV6-5; D: TRBD2; size: -; J: TRBJ2-3
CDR3: CASSLSPTGQGNQPQHF; DNA: TGCGCCAGCAGCTTGTCGCCGACAGGGCAGGGCAATCAGCCCCAGCATTTT; V: TRBV5-1; D: TRBD1; size: -; J: TRBJ1-5
CDR3: CASSLVVTGLGQPQHF; DNA: TGTGCCAGCAGCTTGGTTGTGACAGGGCTAGGGCAGCCCCAGCATTTT; V: TRBV5-8; D: TRBD1; size: -; J: TRBJ1-5
CDR3: CASSQGFSSGLYGYTF; DNA: TGTGCCAGCAGCCAAGGGTTCAGTTCAGGGCTCTATGGCTACACCTTC; V: TRBV4-2; D: -; size: -; J: TRBJ1-2
CDR3: CATSRSPTRDSNEQFF; DNA: TGTGCCACCAGCAGATCCCCAACTCGGGATTCTAATGAGCAGTTCTTC; V: TRBV15; D: -; size: once; J: TRBJ2-1
CDR3: CASSLVSGENYGYTF; DNA: TGTGCCAGCAGCTTGGTCAGCGGAGAAAACTATGGCTACACCTTC; V: TRBV5-5; D: -; size: -; J: TRBJ1-2
CDR3: CAWSEGLASGETQYF; DNA: TGTGCCTGGAGTGAGGGACTAGCGTCGGGAGAGACCCAGTACTTC; V: TRBV30; D: TRBD2; size: -; J: TRBJ2-5
CDR3: CASSLLAGGPGDTQYF; DNA: TGTGCCAGCAGCTTGCTAGCGGGGGGGCCGGGAGATACGCAGTATTTT; V: TRBV5-4; D: TRBD2; size: -; J: TRBJ2-3
CDR3: CASSGLDSSYNEQFF; DNA: TGTGCCAGCTCAGGACTGGACAGCTCCTACAATGAGCAGTTCTTC; V: TRBV18; D: -; size: -; J: TRBJ2-1
CDR3: CASSQDRLIGGGLGYEQFF; DNA: TGTGCCAGCAGCCAAGACCGGCTTATAGGTGGGGGCCTGGGGTATGAGCAGTTCTTC; V: TRBV3-1/TRBV3-2; D: -; size: -; J: TRBJ2-1
CDR3: CASSILQAYTGELFF; DNA: TGTGCCAGTAGTATTTTACAGGCATACACCGGGGAGCTGTTTTTT; V: TRBV19; D: -; size: -; J: TRBJ2-2
CDR3: CATSDARRRSGTGELFF; DNA: TGTGCCACCAGTGATGCCCGGAGGCGGTCTGGCACCGGGGAGCTGTTTTTT; V: TRBV24-1; D: -; size: once; J: TRBJ2-2
CDR3: CASSQTVSTEAFF; DNA: TGCGCCAGCAGCCAGACCGTCTCCACTGAAGCTTTCTTT; V: TRBV4-1; D: -; size: -; J: TRBJ1-1
CDR3: CASSLGQGSSFGYTF; DNA: TGTGCCAGCAGTCTGGGACAGGGGAGTTCTTTTGGCTACACCTTC; V: TRBV27; D: TRBD1; size: -; J: TRBJ1-2
CDR3: CASLSRGGDTGELFF; DNA: TGTGCCAGCCTCTCCCGGGGGGGGGACACCGGGGAGCTGTTTTTT; V: TRBV25-1; D: TRBD2; size: -; J: TRBJ2-2
CDR3: CASSSGTVDYTF; DNA: TGTGCCAGCAGCTCCGGGACGGTAGACTACACCTTC; V: TRBV7-9; D: -; size: -; J: TRBJ1-2
CDR3: CASSQEWDTQYF; DNA: TGTGCCAGCAGCCAAGAGTGGGATACGCAGTATTTT; V: TRBV14; D: -; size: -; J: TRBJ2-3
CDR3: CASSLSGTALRSGNTIYF; DNA: TGTGCCAGCAGTTTGAGTGGGACAGCCCTTCGCTCTGGAAACACCATATATTTT; V: TRBV27; D: TRBD1; size: -; J: TRBJ1-3
CDR3: CASSETDRGNSPLHF; DNA: TGTGCCAGCAGTGAAACCGACAGGGGGAATTCACCCCTCCACTTT; V: TRBV2; D: TRBD1; size: -; J: TRBJ1-6
CDR3: CASSFEGDSGYTF; DNA: TGTGCCAGCAGTTTCGAGGGGGATAGTGGCTACACCTTC; V: TRBV12-3/TRBV12-4; D: -; size: -; J: TRBJ1-2
CDR3: CASSSSQGRNYGYTF; DNA: TGTGCCAGCAGCTCATCACAGGGCCGTAACTATGGCTACACCTTC; V: TRBV5-4; D: -; size: -; J: TRBJ1-2
CDR3: CASSFRGSSNEQFF; DNA: TGTGCCAGCAGCTTTAGGGGATCCAGCAATGAGCAGTTCTTC; V: TRBV7-3; D: -; size: -; J: TRBJ2-1
CDR3: CATRARGGETQYF; DNA: TGTGCCACCCGAGCCCGTGGCGGCGAGACCCAGTACTTC; V: TRBV24-1; D: -; size: -; J: TRBJ2-5
CDR3: CATSRHTGVAQPQHF; DNA: TGTGCCACCAGCAGACATACAGGGGTGGCTCAGCCCCAGCATTTT; V: TRBV15; D: TRBD1; size: -; J: TRBJ1-5